This T cell receptor beta chain was captured by sequencing in a study of blood T cell repertoires in COVID-19. The CDR3 spans 14 residues. Germline trimming cut 8 bases from V and 5 bases from J; bases unmatched to any gene: 6. CDR1 and CDR2 (germline): SGHTA, FQGTGA. While infection was still active, Seattle patients were enrolled and then followed longitudinally. Data came from immunoSEQ multiplex PCR; TCRdb stores just in-frame clones and leaves some out. The sample shows about 500,000 clones, about 88% of them seen only once. This sequence was found in a man aged 18 to 29 with COVID-19, enrolled during active disease. The sample was peripheral blood. This chain connects TRBV7-3 to TRBJ2-5, with 12 bases that match TRBD2. This CDR3 is CASATSGSVETQYF. The CDR3, as DNA: TGTGCCAGCGCGACTAGCGGGAGTGTTGAGACCCAGTACTTC.